The 23 T cell receptor beta chains in this list originate from one sample, sequenced in a study of T cells expressing NK-cell markers. TCRdb processed the 5' RACE reads again and assigns one entry to each CDR3 protein, with no DNA. This sample carries more than 250,000 distinct CDR3 sequences, with 0.39% going to the ten biggest clones. Sequencing used blood T cells: a sorted CD56 or NKG2C T cell subset, CD4+ or CD8+ T cells, or bulk PBMC T cells (not recorded which). The receptors here all came from a man aged 18 to 30 in good health.

The chain couples TRBV19 to TRBJ2-1; TCRdb outputs TRBD1, but without DNA this stays unchecked. The CDR3 sequence is 16 residues long. Germline V gene lookup returns CDR1 LNHDA and CDR2 SQIVND (reference sequence). CDR3 sequence: CASSIVTGRMGNEQFF. Together with reference TRBV19 and TRBJ2-1, the CDR3 gives the full variable domain: DGGITQSPKYLFRKEGQNVTLSCEQNLNHDAMYWYRQDPGQGLRLIYYSQIVNDFQKGDIAEGYSVSREKKESFPLTVTSAQKNPTAFYLCASSIVTGRMGNEQFFGPGTRLTVL.

V usage is TRBV7-9 and J usage is TRBJ2-2; TCRdb gives TRBD1 as the D gene, but with no DNA this cannot be confirmed. From germline, CDR1 is SEHNR and CDR2 FQNEAQ (reference sequence). This CDR3 spans 16 amino acids. CDR3 sequence: CASSAMRQVSPDGLFF.

The genes are TRBV14 and TRBJ2-4; TCRdb returns TRBD1, unconfirmable since there is no DNA. Looked up from germline, CDR1 is SGHDN and CDR2 is FVKESK. CDR3 length equals 20 residues. The CDR3 reads CASSQEIFRAGGKGKNIQYF.

This rearrangement joins TRBV5-1 to TRBJ1-3. CDR1 is SGHRS and CDR2 is YFSETQ in the germline V gene. The CDR3 sequence is 16 residues long. CDR3 sequence: CASSLGARISGNTIYF.

The chain uses TRBV20-1 and TRBJ2-1; lacking DNA, the TRBD2 call made by TCRdb goes unchecked. CDR1 DFQATT and CDR2 SNEGSKA come from the germline V gene (reference sequence). This CDR3 comprises 17 residues. The CDR3: CSARGPRLAETYNEQFF.

J is TRBJ2-3 and V is TRBV11-1; with no DNA, the TCRdb D assignment of TRBD2 cannot be verified. The CDR3 loop spans 18 amino acids. Germline loops: CDR1 SGHAT, CDR2 FQDESV (reference sequence). CDR3 sequence: CASSSSAGGVPRTDTQYF.

The chain couples TRBV7-2 to TRBJ1-3; the TCRdb call, TRBD1, lacks DNA for checking. The CDR3 totals 15 residues. Germline CDR1 SGHTA, CDR2 FQGNSA. The CDR3 here is CASSFDRGGGNTIYF.

The chain combines TRBV6-1 with TRBJ2-7; TCRdb's D call of TRBD1 is untestable without DNA. The CDR3 totals 14 residues. In germline, CDR1 is MNHNS, CDR2 SASEGT. This CDR3 is CASMPGTGVYEQYF.

The chain recombines TRBV6-1 with TRBJ2-3; the D gene TCRdb calls, TRBD2, cannot be checked with no DNA. The germline V gene has CDR1 MNHNS and CDR2 SASEGT. The CDR3 is 15 residues long. This CDR3 reads CASIHSGTGTDTQYF.

The CDR3 protein is CASSFNRGNEQYF. The V gene is TRBV27, the J gene TRBJ2-7; the TCRdb call, TRBD1, lacks DNA for checking. CDR3 length equals 13 residues. Germline V CDR1 and CDR2: MNHEY, SMNVEV (reference sequence).

The CDR3 is CSADPGQGARGGGYTF. The chain employs TRBV20-1 and TRBJ1-2; TCRdb calls TRBD1, which cannot be checked without DNA. This CDR3 is 16 amino acids long. Germline V CDR1 and CDR2: DFQATT, SNEGSKA (reference sequence).

The V call is TRBV12-3 or TRBV12-4, the J call TRBJ2-1; TCRdb gives TRBD2 as the D gene, but with no DNA this cannot be confirmed. This CDR3 spans 17 amino acids. CDR3 region: CASSPGLAHTSYNEQFF.

The gene calls are TRBV27 and TRBJ2-5; absent DNA, TCRdb's TRBD2 call cannot be checked. CDR1 and CDR2 from the germline V gene are MNHEY and SMNVEV (reference sequence). There are 14 residues in the CDR3. This chain's CDR3 is CASSRLAGQETQYF.

V is TRBV14 and J is TRBJ2-1; checking the TCRdb D call of TRBD2 is not possible without DNA. The germline V gene has CDR1 SGHDN and CDR2 FVKESK. The CDR3 has 16 residues. The CDR3 reads CASSQAPGLGRFEQFF. Full variable domain (missing parts from reference TRBV14 and TRBJ2-1): EAGVTQFPSHSVIEKGQTVTLRCDPISGHDNLYWYRRVMGKEIKFLLHFVKESKQDESGMPNNRFLAERTGGTYSTLKVQPAELEDSGVYFCASSQAPGLGRFEQFFGPGTRLTVL.

J is TRBJ2-6 and V is TRBV29-1; TCRdb names TRBD1, which stays unverified in the absence of DNA. The germline V gene encodes CDR1 SQVTM and CDR2 ANQGSEA. The CDR3 is 16 amino acids. The CDR3 loop is CSVSGTGASGANVLTF.

The chain combines TRBV7-8 with TRBJ2-3. The V gene's germline CDR1 is SGHVS and CDR2 FQNEAQ. CDR3 length equals 14 residues. This chain's CDR3 is CASSWLISSDTQYF. Based on the CDR3 plus reference TRBV7-8 and TRBJ2-3, the full variable domain is GAGVSQSPRYKVAKRGQDVALRCDPISGHVSLFWYQQALGQGPEFLTYFQNEAQLDKSGLPSDRFFAERPEGSVSTLKIQRTQQEDSAVYLCASSWLISSDTQYFGPGTRLTVL.

This chain uses TRBV29-1 with TRBJ1-3; the D call from TCRdb, TRBD1, cannot be confirmed without DNA. CDR1 is SQVTM, CDR2 ANQGSEA, per germline. The CDR3 totals 14 residues. The CDR3 sequence: CSVSPGQTGNTIYF.

The chain recombines TRBV5-1 with TRBJ2-2; the D call of TRBD1 rests on TCRdb alone, since no DNA is present to check it. Germline CDR1 reads SGHRS; CDR2 reads YFSETQ. The CDR3 runs 18 residues. The chain's CDR3 is CASILAFLTGVNTGELFF.

The chain employs TRBV10-2 and TRBJ1-2. Germline V CDR1 and CDR2: WSHSY, SAAADI. The CDR3 runs to 15 residues. The CDR3 region is CASSERSLPNYGYTF.

The chain is built from TRBV6-2 or TRBV6-3 and TRBJ2-7; TCRdb's assignment of TRBD2 cannot be checked, as there is no DNA. CDR3 length: 14 residues. Germline lookup yields CDR1 MNHEY and CDR2 SVGEGT. The CDR3 region is CASRSSRELYEQYF.

The chain combines TRBV30 with TRBJ2-5; TCRdb proposes TRBD2, but this gene call is untestable without DNA. Germline loops: CDR1 GTSNPN, CDR2 SVGIG (reference sequence). This CDR3 has 15 amino acids. The CDR3 region is CAWSPGLAGQETQYF.

This chain joins TRBV20-1 and TRBJ2-4; TCRdb selects TRBD2, and the lack of DNA leaves this call unchecked. The CDR3 consists of 16 residues. CDR1 is DFQATT, CDR2 SNEGSKA, per germline (reference sequence). This chain's CDR3 is CSAKALHVGGRNIQYF.

The chain has TRBV20-1 and TRBJ2-3. The CDR3 has 13 amino acids. The germline gives CDR1 DFQATT, CDR2 SNEGSKA (reference sequence). Here the CDR3 reads CSAVTSSTDTQYF.